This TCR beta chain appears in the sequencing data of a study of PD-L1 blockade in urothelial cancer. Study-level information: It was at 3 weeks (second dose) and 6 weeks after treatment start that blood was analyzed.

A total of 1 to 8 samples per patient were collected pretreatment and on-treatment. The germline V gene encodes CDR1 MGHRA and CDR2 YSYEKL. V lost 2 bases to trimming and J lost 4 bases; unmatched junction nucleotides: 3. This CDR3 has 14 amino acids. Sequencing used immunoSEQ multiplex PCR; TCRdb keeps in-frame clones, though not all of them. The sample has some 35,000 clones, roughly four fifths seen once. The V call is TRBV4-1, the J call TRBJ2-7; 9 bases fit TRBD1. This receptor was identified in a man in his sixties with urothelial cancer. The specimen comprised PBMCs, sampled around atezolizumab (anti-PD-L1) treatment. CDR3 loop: CASSQRDRGYEQYF. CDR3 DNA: TGCGCCAGCAGCCAAAGAGACAGGGGGTACGAGCAGTACTTC.